This T cell receptor (beta chain) originates from a study of blood T cell repertoires in COVID-19. Overall study: Sites across the United States, Italy and Spain contributed samples from acute and convalescent COVID-19. T cells, B-cell-depleted T cells, or PBMCs supplied cDNA or gDNA.

This clone was counted only a few times. How the authors handled the data: The authors estimated nucleated cell counts from reference gene primer amplification. Sequencing was performed with immunoSEQ multiplex PCR; in TCRdb, only in-frame clones are kept and a portion is missing. That table is the source of V, J and clone size, and D and trimming were worked out from the DNA. Of some 90,000 clones detected, 86% appear once; the ten largest clones hold roughly 1.2%. The CDR3 covers 15 residues. CDR1 MNHEY and CDR2 SMNVEV come from the germline V gene (reference sequence). The trim removed 5 bases at V and 6 bases at J, leaving 6 bases unmatched.

V and J are TRBV27 and TRBJ2-1, with 11 bases matching TRBD2. Sequenced material: peripheral blood. This receptor was obtained from a man older than 75 with active or convalescent COVID-19. The CDR3 DNA follows: TGTGCCAGCAGTCCCTATAGCGGGAGGGCCAATGAGCAGTTCTTC. Amino acids: CASSPYSGRANEQFF.